A selection of T cell receptor beta chains follows, all from one sample in a study of blood T cell repertoires in COVID-19. The data were produced by immunoSEQ multiplex PCR, yet TCRdb's version contains in-frame clones alone and is incomplete. Found here are tens of thousands of clones, approximately 91% of them singletons; the top ten hold about 3.4%. The sequencing sample was made of peripheral blood. The receptor set was obtained from a human donor in a cohort sampled during active COVID-19. Each CDR3 is given with its conserved first and last residue. The order of the fields is clone size, J gene, D gene, V gene, CDR3 DNA, CDR3 protein. A D gene is named only where the DNA matches it firmly. Rows give clone size only sometimes, using once, few, many, or a class for an expanded clone.

>once|TRBJ2-5|.|TRBV6-2/TRBV6-3
TGTGCCAGCAGTTATCGGTACGACAGGACACTCCAGGAGACCCAGTACTTC
CASSYRYDRTLQETQYF
>.|TRBJ2-3|.|TRBV9
TGTGCCAGCAGCGTAGGGGCGGGAAGCACAGATACGCAGTATTTT
CASSVGAGSTDTQYF
>.|TRBJ1-4|TRBD1|TRBV6-5
TGTGCCAGCAGGTCTGGACAGGGGGGGAATGAAAAACTGTTTTTT
CASRSGQGGNEKLFF
>.|TRBJ2-3|.|TRBV18
TGTGCCAGCTCACTGGGGCAGGGAAGCACAGATACGCAGTATTTT
CASSLGQGSTDTQYF
>.|TRBJ2-5|.|TRBV19
TGTGCCAGTACCCTATCGGCAGGGGCAGAGACCCAGTACTTC
CASTLSAGAETQYF
>.|TRBJ2-7|.|TRBV6-6
TGTGCCAGCAGAGTGACAGTCTACGAGCAGTACTTC
CASRVTVYEQYF
>.|TRBJ2-2|TRBD2|TRBV27
TGTGCCAGCACGGGGGGGCACACCGGGGAGCTGTTTTTT
CASTGGHTGELFF
>.|TRBJ2-3|TRBD1|TRBV2
TGTGCCAGCAGGGCCCTGAGACAGGGTAGCACAGATACGCAGTATTTT
CASRALRQGSTDTQYF
>.|TRBJ2-1|TRBD2|TRBV5-4
TGTGCCAGCAGCTTCCAGGGACTAGCGGGCTTGCAGTTCTTC
CASSFQGLAGLQFF
>.|TRBJ1-4|.|TRBV2
TGTGCCAGCAGGTGGGGCCGGGAAAAACTGTTTTTT
CASRWGREKLFF
>.|TRBJ2-1|.|TRBV12-3/TRBV12-4
TGTGCCAGCAGTTTGCCCCCGCGAGAGGAGCAGTTCTTC
CASSLPPREEQFF